This entry lists 7 T cell receptor beta chains sequenced from one sample in a study of T cell responses to AZD1222 COVID-19 vaccine. The data were produced by immunoSEQ multiplex PCR, yet TCRdb's version contains in-frame clones alone and is incomplete. The table has about 150,000 clones, about 90% seen once. Sequences were derived from peripheral blood, sampled on day 0 of MenACWY control vaccination. These receptors originate from an adult in good health.

This chain links TRBV18 with TRBJ2-7; 9 bases align to TRBD2. V lost 2 bases and J lost 4; bases outside the gene matches: 9. Looked up from germline, CDR1 is KGHSH and CDR2 is LQKENI. The CDR3 is made up of 16 amino acids. CDR3 nucleotide sequence: TGTGCCAGCTCACCAGGGGGAGCGGGAGGCTTTTACGAGCAGTACTTC. Its protein product is CASSPGGAGGFYEQYF.

As concerns this clone: Within the sample, other DNA sequences also encode this same CDR3. The chain is built from TRBV27 and TRBJ1-1; possibly TRBD1 for D (5 bases). V was clipped by 0 bases and J by 3 bases, with 5 bases between them. Per germline, CDR1 MNHEY and CDR2 SMNVEV (reference sequence). The CDR3 is 13 residues long. CDR3 loop: CASSLSGDTEAFF. CDR3 sequence (DNA): TGTGCCAGCAGTTTATCAGGGGACACTGAAGCTTTCTTT.

V gene TRBV19 combines with J gene TRBJ2-7, with TRBD2 matching over 9 bases. Germline CDR1 reads LNHDA; CDR2 reads SQIVND (reference sequence). V shed 9 bases, J shed 6 bases, and the junction held 9 bases outside the gene matches. This CDR3 contains 13 residues. This chain's CDR3 is CARARGLASEQYF. The DNA for the CDR3 is TGTGCCAGGGCCCGGGGACTAGCTTCCGAGCAGTACTTC.

V is TRBV5-1 and J is TRBJ2-2; D is ambiguous. In germline, CDR1 is SGHRS, CDR2 YFSETQ. The CDR3 runs to 14 residues. With 0 bases removed from V and 2 bases from J, the gap between germline ends came to 5 bases. CDR3 in DNA: TGCGCCAGCAGCTTGGACCAAAACACCGGGGAGCTGTTTTTT. Translation gives CASSLDQNTGELFF.

The chain couples TRBV29-1 to TRBJ1-2; no definite D call. The V and J ends lost 4 bases and 10 bases respectively, with 16 bases between them. The CDR3 totals 12 residues. Germline assignment: CDR1 SQVTM and CDR2 ANQGSEA. The CDR3 DNA reads as TGCAGCGTTGTGTTGGAAAGGACCCTCTACACCTTC. It codes for CSVVLERTLYTF.

The chain employs TRBV5-1 and TRBJ2-2; TRBD1 might be the D (5 bases). Deletions cut 1 base from V and 5 bases from J, with 15 bases between. CDR1 and CDR2 from the germline V gene are SGHRS and YFSETQ. CDR3 length: 16 residues. DNA for the CDR3: TGCGCCAGCAGCTTGCAGGGAAGTGGAAGAACCGGGGAGCTGTTTTTT. It is translated as CASSLQGSGRTGELFF.

The chain has TRBV11-2 and TRBJ2-3, with TRBD2 matching 14 bases. This CDR3 region has 15 residues. Germline CDR1 SGHAT, CDR2 FQNNGV. With V trimmed by 5 bases and J by 7 bases, 5 bases remained unmatched. The DNA of the CDR3 is TGTGCCAGCAGCGCAGGACTAGCGGGGGGAAATACGCAGTATTTT. Encoded protein: CASSAGLAGGNTQYF. The variable domain in full, completed from reference TRBV11-2 and TRBJ2-3, reads EAGVAQSPRYKIIEKRQSVAFWCNPISGHATLYWYQQILGQGPKLLIQFQNNGVVDDSQLPKDRFSAERLKGVDSTLKIQPAKLEDSAVYLCASSAGLAGGNTQYFGPGTRLTVL.